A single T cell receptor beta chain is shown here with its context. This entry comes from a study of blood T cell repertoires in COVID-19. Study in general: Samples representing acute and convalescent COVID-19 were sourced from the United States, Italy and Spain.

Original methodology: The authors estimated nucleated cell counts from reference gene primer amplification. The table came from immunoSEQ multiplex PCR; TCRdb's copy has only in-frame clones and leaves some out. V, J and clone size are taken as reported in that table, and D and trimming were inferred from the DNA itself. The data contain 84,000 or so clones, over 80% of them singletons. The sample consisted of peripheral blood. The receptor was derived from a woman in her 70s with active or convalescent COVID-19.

The CDR3: CASSLEGSGTGGLSTEAFF. The CDR3 DNA reads TGTGCCAGCAGCTTGGAGGGGAGCGGGACAGGGGGCCTTAGCACTGAAGCTTTCTTT. This chain links TRBV5-6 with TRBJ1-1; TRBD1 matches 12 bases. With V trimmed by 0 bases and J by 4 bases, 13 bases remained unmatched. This CDR3 region has 19 residues. From germline, CDR1 is SGHDT and CDR2 YYEEEE. Full variable domain (outside the CDR3, taken from reference TRBV5-6 and TRBJ1-1): DAGVTQSPTHLIKTRGQQVTLRCSPKSGHDTVSWYQQALGQGPQFIFQYYEEEERQRGNFPDRFSGHQFPNYSSELNVNALLLGDSALYLCASSLEGSGTGGLSTEAFFGQGTRLTVV.